These T cell receptor beta chains were read from a single sample in a study of CD8 T cells in Susac syndrome. Each CDR3 protein gets one entry after TCRdb re-called the immunoSEQ multiplex PCR reads with MiXCR. The data show approximately 53,000 distinct CDR3 sequences, approximately 93% seen once. Material for sequencing was CD8+ T cells from PBMCs. The receptor set was obtained from a human donor with multiple sclerosis. CDR3s include the opening cysteine and the closing phenylalanine or tryptophan. The D gene is left open where the match is weak. Rows give clone size only sometimes, using once, few, many, or a class for an expanded clone.

D gene	clone size	J gene	V gene	CDR3 protein	CDR3 DNA
TRBD2	-	TRBJ2-7	TRBV13	CATSSGLSYEQYF	TGTGCCACCAGTAGCGGGCTCTCCTACGAGCAGTACTTC
TRBD1	-	TRBJ2-7	TRBV2	CASSGPRDRGPQDEQYF	TGTGCCAGCAGTGGACCGAGGGACAGGGGGCCCCAGGACGAGCAGTACTTC
TRBD1	once	TRBJ1-6	TRBV25-1	CASSGPQGALYNSPLHF	TGTGCCAGCAGTGGTCCACAGGGGGCTCTATATAATTCACCCCTCCACTTT
-	-	TRBJ2-1	TRBV6-5	CASSAFGTSYNEQFF	TGTGCCAGCAGTGCGTTTGGGACCTCCTACAATGAGCAGTTCTTC
-	few	TRBJ2-7	TRBV4-3	CASSQDRRGYEQYF	TGCGCCAGCAGCCAAGATAGAAGGGGCTACGAGCAGTACTTC
TRBD2	-	TRBJ2-3	TRBV6-4	CASSDGGGGTDTQYF	TGTGCCAGCAGTGACGGCGGGGGGGGCACAGATACGCAGTATTTT
-	-	TRBJ1-2	TRBV6-2/TRBV6-3	CASSYSGDVGYTF	TGTGCCAGCAGTTACTCAGGGGACGTGGGCTACACCTTC
-	-	TRBJ2-3	TRBV6-6	CASSYSGISTDTQYF	TGTGCCAGCAGTTACTCCGGCATATCCACAGATACGCAGTATTTT
-	-	TRBJ2-2	TRBV6-6	CASRGVYTGELFF	TGTGCCAGCAGGGGGGTGTACACCGGGGAGCTGTTTTTT
-	-	TRBJ2-7	TRBV19	CASSPGLSNEQYF	TGTGCCAGTAGTCCAGGATTGTCCAACGAGCAGTACTTC
-	once	TRBJ2-5	TRBV7-6	CASNWGTTAELQETQYF	TGTGCCAGCAACTGGGGTACGACAGCAGAACTCCAAGAGACCCAGTACTTC
TRBD2	-	TRBJ2-5	TRBV6-2/TRBV6-3	CASTLPGTSGALRYF	TGTGCCAGCACCTTACCGGGGACTAGCGGGGCCCTCCGGTACTTC
-	-	TRBJ2-1	TRBV5-6	CASSVGTQGSGNEQFF	TGTGCCAGCAGCGTCGGCACCCAGGGATCCGGGAATGAGCAGTTCTTC
-	-	TRBJ1-1	TRBV5-1	CASSLVPGVGTEAFF	TGCGCCAGCAGCTTAGTCCCAGGGGTAGGGACTGAAGCTTTCTTT
TRBD1	-	TRBJ1-1	TRBV7-9	CASRPLGGQLNTEAFF	TGTGCCAGCAGGCCGTTGGGGGGACAGCTGAACACTGAAGCTTTCTTT
-	-	TRBJ2-1	TRBV5-1	CASSFAGPSYNEQFF	TGCGCCAGCAGCTTCGCGGGGCCCTCCTACAATGAGCAGTTCTTC
-	-	TRBJ1-1	TRBV11-2	CASSLGSNTEAFF	TGTGCCAGCAGCTTAGGCTCGAACACTGAAGCTTTCTTT
-	-	TRBJ1-2	TRBV7-9	CASSFQPRDKYGYTF	TGTGCCAGCAGCTTCCAACCTCGGGACAAGTATGGCTACACCTTC
-	-	TRBJ1-2	TRBV27	CASSLLGAHALDYGYTF	TGTGCCAGCTCCCTTCTGGGGGCGCACGCGCTAGACTATGGCTACACCTTC
-	-	TRBJ1-1	TRBV11-2	CASSLDSGWNTEAFF	TGTGCCAGCAGCTTAGATTCAGGTTGGAACACTGAAGCTTTCTTT
-	-	TRBJ2-3	TRBV30	CAWSVLTDTQYF	TGTGCCTGGAGTGTTCTAACAGATACGCAGTATTTT
-	-	TRBJ2-2	TRBV9	CASRHRYTGELFF	TGTGCCAGCAGACACAGGTACACCGGGGAGCTGTTTTTT
TRBD1	-	TRBJ2-1	TRBV6-2/TRBV6-3	CASSTGTGDYNEQFF	TGTGCCAGCAGCACCGGGACAGGGGACTACAATGAGCAGTTCTTC
-	-	TRBJ2-5	TRBV7-9	CASSARGYGQYF	TGTGCCAGCAGCGCGAGGGGTTATGGCCAGTACTTC
-	-	TRBJ2-7	TRBV11-2	CASSLVGGLKYEQYF	TGTGCCAGCAGCTTAGTAGGGGGTCTGAAATACGAGCAGTACTTC
-	-	TRBJ2-5	TRBV4-1	CASSQVGDQETQYF	TGCGCCAGCAGCCAAGTCGGGGACCAAGAGACCCAGTACTTC
-	-	TRBJ2-7	TRBV5-6	CASSLSPYEQYF	TGTGCCAGCAGCCTATCACCCTACGAGCAGTACTTC
-	-	TRBJ1-1	TRBV29-1	CSVEDFSREIWDTEAFF	TGCAGCGTTGAAGATTTTAGCAGGGAAATTTGGGACACTGAAGCTTTCTTT
-	-	TRBJ2-1	TRBV20-1	CSAREGEGEQFF	TGCAGTGCTAGAGAGGGCGAGGGTGAGCAGTTCTTC
-	-	TRBJ1-1	TRBV21-1	CASSPGRVINTEAFF	TGTGCCAGCAGCCCTGGAAGGGTAATCAACACTGAAGCTTTCTTT
-	-	TRBJ2-7	TRBV20-1	CSARDRVPYEQYF	TGCAGTGCTAGAGATAGAGTTCCCTACGAGCAGTACTTC
TRBD1	-	TRBJ1-1	TRBV27	CASSSRGQGLNTEAFF	TGTGCCAGCAGTTCTAGGGGACAGGGCTTGAACACTGAAGCTTTCTTT
TRBD1	-	TRBJ2-5	TRBV6-1	CASSLSPTGVGETQYF	TGTGCCAGCAGTCTCTCCCCGACAGGGGTTGGGGAGACCCAGTACTTC
TRBD1	-	TRBJ1-1	TRBV11-3	CASRDSRTEAFF	TGTGCCAGCCGGGACAGCCGCACTGAAGCTTTCTTT
-	-	TRBJ1-1	TRBV3-1	CASSEGHLGTEAFF	TGTGCCAGCAGCGAAGGACATCTAGGCACTGAAGCTTTCTTT
TRBD1	-	TRBJ1-1	TRBV6-5	CASSPQGDEAFF	TGTGCCAGCAGTCCACAGGGGGATGAAGCTTTCTTT
TRBD1	-	TRBJ1-5	TRBV19	CASQQGANQPQHF	TGTGCCAGTCAACAGGGGGCGAATCAGCCCCAGCATTTT
-	-	TRBJ1-2	TRBV20-1	CSARVSGTSYGYTF	TGCAGTGCTAGGGTTTCCGGGACGTCCTATGGCTACACCTTC
TRBD2	-	TRBJ2-7	TRBV20-1	CSASVAGGPYEQYF	TGCAGTGCTAGTGTGGCGGGGGGGCCGTATGAGCAGTACTTC
TRBD1	-	TRBJ1-2	TRBV7-3	CASSLAGGYGYTF	TGTGCCAGCAGCTTAGCAGGGGGCTATGGCTACACCTTC
-	-	TRBJ1-6	TRBV14	CASSQRRSPLHF	TGTGCCAGCAGCCAGAGGCGTTCACCCCTCCACTTT
-	-	TRBJ2-7	TRBV19	CASSPQGRVYEQYF	TGTGCCAGTAGTCCGCAGGGGAGAGTCTACGAGCAGTACTTC
-	-	TRBJ1-2	TRBV7-9	CASSGGSVNGYTF	TGTGCCAGCAGCGGGGGTAGTGTAAATGGCTACACCTTC
-	-	TRBJ2-7	TRBV29-1	CSVGAGYEQYF	TGCAGCGTTGGCGCCGGTTACGAGCAGTACTTC